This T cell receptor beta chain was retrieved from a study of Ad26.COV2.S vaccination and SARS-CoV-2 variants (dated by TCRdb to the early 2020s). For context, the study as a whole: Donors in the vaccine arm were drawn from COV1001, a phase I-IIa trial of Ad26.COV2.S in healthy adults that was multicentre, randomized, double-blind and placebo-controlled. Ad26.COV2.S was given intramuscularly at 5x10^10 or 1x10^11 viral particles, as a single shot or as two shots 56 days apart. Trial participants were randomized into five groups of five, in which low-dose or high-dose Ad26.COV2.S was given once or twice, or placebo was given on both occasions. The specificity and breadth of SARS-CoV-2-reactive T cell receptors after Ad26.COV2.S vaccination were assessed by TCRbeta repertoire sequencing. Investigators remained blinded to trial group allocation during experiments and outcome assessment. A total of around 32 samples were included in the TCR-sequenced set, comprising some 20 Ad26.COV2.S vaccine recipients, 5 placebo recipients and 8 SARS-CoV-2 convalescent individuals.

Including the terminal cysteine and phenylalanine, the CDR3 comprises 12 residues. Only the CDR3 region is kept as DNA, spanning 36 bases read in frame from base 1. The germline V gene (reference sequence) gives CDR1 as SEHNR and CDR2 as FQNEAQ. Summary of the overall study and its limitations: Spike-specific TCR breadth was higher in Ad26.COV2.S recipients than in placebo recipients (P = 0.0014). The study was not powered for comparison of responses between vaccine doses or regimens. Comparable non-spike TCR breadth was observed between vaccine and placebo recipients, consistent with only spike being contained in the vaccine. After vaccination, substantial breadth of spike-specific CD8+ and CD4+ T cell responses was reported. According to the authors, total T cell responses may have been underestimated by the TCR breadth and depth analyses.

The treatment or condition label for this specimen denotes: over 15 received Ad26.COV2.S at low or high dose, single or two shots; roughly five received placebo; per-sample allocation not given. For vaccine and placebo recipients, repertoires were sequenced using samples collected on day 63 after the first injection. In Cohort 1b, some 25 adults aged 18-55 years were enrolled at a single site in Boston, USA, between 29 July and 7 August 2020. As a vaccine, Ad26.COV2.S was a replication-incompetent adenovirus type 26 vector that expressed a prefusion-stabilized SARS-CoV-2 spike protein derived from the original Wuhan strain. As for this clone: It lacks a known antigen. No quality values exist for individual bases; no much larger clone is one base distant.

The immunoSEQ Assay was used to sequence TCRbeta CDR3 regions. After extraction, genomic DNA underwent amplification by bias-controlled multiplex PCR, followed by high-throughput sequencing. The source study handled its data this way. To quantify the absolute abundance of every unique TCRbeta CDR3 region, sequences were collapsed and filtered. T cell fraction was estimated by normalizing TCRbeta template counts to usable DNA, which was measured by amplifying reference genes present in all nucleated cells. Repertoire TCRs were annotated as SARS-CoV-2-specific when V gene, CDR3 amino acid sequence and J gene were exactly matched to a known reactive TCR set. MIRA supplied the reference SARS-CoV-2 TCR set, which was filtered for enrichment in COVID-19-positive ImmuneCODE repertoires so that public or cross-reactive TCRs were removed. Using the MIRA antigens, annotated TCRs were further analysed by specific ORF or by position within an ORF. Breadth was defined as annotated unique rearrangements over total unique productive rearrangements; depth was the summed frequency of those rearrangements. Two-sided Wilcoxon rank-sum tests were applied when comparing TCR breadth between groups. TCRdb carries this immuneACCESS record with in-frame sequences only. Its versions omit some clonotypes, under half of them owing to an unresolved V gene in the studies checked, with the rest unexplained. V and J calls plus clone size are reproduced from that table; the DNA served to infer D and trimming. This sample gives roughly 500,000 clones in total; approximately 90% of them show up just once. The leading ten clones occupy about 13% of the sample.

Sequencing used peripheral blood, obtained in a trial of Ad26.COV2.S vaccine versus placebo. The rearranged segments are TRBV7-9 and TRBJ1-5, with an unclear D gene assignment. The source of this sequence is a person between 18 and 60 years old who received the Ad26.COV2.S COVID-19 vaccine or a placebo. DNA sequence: TGTGCTTGGGGTGATAGCAATCAGCCCCAGCATTTT. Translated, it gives CAWGDSNQPQHF.